These T cell receptor beta chains were read from a single sample in a study of blood T cell repertoires in COVID-19. The repertoire was sequenced with immunoSEQ multiplex PCR; TCRdb's copy has only in-frame clones and lacks some. The sample has under 95,000 clones, around nine tenths seen once. Sequences were obtained from peripheral blood. Source of these receptors: a man aged 55 to 70 with acute or convalescent COVID-19. The CDR3 runs from the conserved cysteine through the conserved F or W. The D gene is left open where the match is weak. Size is omitted from some rows. Given values are once, few, many or a class for expanded clones.

TRBV13,TRBJ2-5,.,14,.,CASSFRTAQETQYF,TGTGCCAGCAGCTTTCGGACTGCTCAAGAGACCCAGTACTTC
TRBV6-5,TRBJ1-1,TRBD1,15,.,CASQGDRGMNTEAFF,TGTGCCAGCCAGGGGGACAGGGGGATGAACACTGAAGCTTTCTTT
TRBV2,TRBJ1-5,.,15,.,CASSVEGGGNQPQHF,TGTGCCAGCAGTGTAGAGGGAGGGGGCAATCAGCCCCAGCATTTT
TRBV4-1,TRBJ1-3,.,15,.,CASSQAYSSGNTIYF,TGCGCCAGCAGCCAAGCCTATTCCTCTGGAAACACCATATATTTT
TRBV2,TRBJ1-5,.,13,.,CASRRYSNQPQHF,TGTGCCAGCAGGAGATATAGCAATCAGCCCCAGCATTTT
TRBV6-5,TRBJ1-2,TRBD1,14,few,CASPPTGANYGYTF,TGCGCGAGCCCCCCAACAGGGGCTAACTATGGCTACACCTTC
TRBV4-3,TRBJ2-3,.,16,few,CASSQAWTVSTDTQYF,TGCGCCAGCAGCCAGGCCTGGACTGTGAGCACAGATACGCAGTATTTT
TRBV14,TRBJ2-3,.,13,.,CASSQAGTDTQYF,TGTGCCAGCAGCCAAGCGGGCACAGATACGCAGTATTTT
TRBV12-3/TRBV12-4,TRBJ1-2,TRBD1,12,.,CASSGQGEGYTF,TGTGCCAGCAGTGGACAGGGGGAAGGCTACACCTTC
TRBV13,TRBJ2-7,TRBD2,14,.,CASSFQTSGGSPDF,TGTGCCAGCAGCTTTCAAACTAGCGGGGGGTCTCCAGACTTC
TRBV19,TRBJ2-2,.,13,.,CASSISGLGELFF,TGTGCCAGTAGTATCTCCGGACTCGGGGAGCTGTTTTTT
TRBV27,TRBJ2-7,TRBD2,13,.,CASSGGVYYEQYF,TGTGCCAGTAGCGGGGGGGTCTACTACGAGCAGTACTTC
TRBV4-3,TRBJ2-3,.,13,once,CASSQARADTQYF,TGCGCCAGCAGCCAAGCCCGGGCAGATACGCAGTATTTT
TRBV19,TRBJ1-2,.,15,.,CASSIDGARADGYTF,TGTGCCAGTAGTATAGATGGGGCCCGGGCGGATGGCTACACCTTC
TRBV6-5,TRBJ1-2,.,14,.,CASALQGTNYGYTF,TGTGCCAGCGCCCTTCAGGGGACTAACTATGGCTACACCTTC
TRBV6-5,TRBJ2-7,TRBD1,16,.,CASSYTGTGSGYEQYF,TGTGCCAGCAGTTATACCGGGACAGGGTCTGGATACGAGCAGTACTTC
TRBV4-3,TRBJ2-1,TRBD2,17,few,CASSQDQGLAGVIEQFF,TGCGCCAGCAGCCAAGATCAAGGACTAGCGGGGGTGATTGAGCAGTTCTTC
TRBV13,TRBJ1-2,.,17,.,CASTPLTSPRGLYGYTF,TGTGCCAGCACCCCTTTGACGAGTCCGCGGGGTCTCTATGGCTACACCTTC
TRBV6-5,TRBJ1-1,.,13,.,CASIVPVNTEAFF,TGTGCCAGCATCGTGCCAGTGAACACTGAAGCTTTCTTT
TRBV11-2,TRBJ2-5,TRBD2,15,.,CASSSRLASGETQYF,TGTGCCAGCAGCTCTCGACTAGCGTCCGGAGAGACCCAGTACTTC
TRBV12-3/TRBV12-4,TRBJ1-2,.,13,.,CASRDSTNYGYTF,TGTGCCAGCAGGGACAGTACCAACTATGGCTACACCTTC
TRBV3-1/TRBV3-2,TRBJ2-7,.,15,.,CASSPSFRSSYEQYF,TGTGCCAGCAGCCCTTCATTTCGGTCCTCCTACGAGCAGTACTTC
TRBV5-6,TRBJ1-6,.,14,.,CASSFGDRSSPLHF,TGTGCCAGCAGCTTTGGTGACAGGAGTTCACCCCTCCACTTT
TRBV20-1,TRBJ2-1,.,11,.,CSARVSNEQFF,TGCAGTGCTAGAGTGAGTAATGAGCAGTTCTTC
TRBV9,TRBJ1-2,.,14,.,CASSVGQGNYGYTF,TGTGCCAGCAGCGTAGGGCAGGGGAACTATGGCTACACCTTC
TRBV9,TRBJ2-1,TRBD2,17,once,CASSVDGTSLYYNEQFF,TGTGCCAGCAGCGTCGACGGGACTAGCCTTTATTACAATGAGCAGTTCTTC
TRBV24-1,TRBJ2-7,TRBD1,16,few,CATMAHTTGADYEQYF,TGTGCCACCATGGCACATACTACAGGGGCCGACTACGAGCAGTACTTC
TRBV4-1,TRBJ1-1,.,14,.,CASSQGGGNTEAFF,TGCGCCAGCAGCCAAGGCGGGGGGAACACTGAAGCTTTCTTT
TRBV2,TRBJ2-2,TRBD1,14,.,CASRTGGGTGELFF,TGTGCCAGCAGAACAGGGGGTGGCACCGGGGAGCTGTTTTTT
TRBV7-8,TRBJ1-6,.,18,.,CASSLVGLSGVGNSPLHF,TGTGCCAGCAGCTTAGTGGGTTTGTCAGGGGTTGGGAATTCACCCCTCCACTTT
TRBV11-2,TRBJ2-3,.,16,.,CASTPTGGGPRNTQYF,TGTGCCAGCACCCCAACGGGGGGCGGACCCCGCAATACGCAGTATTTT
TRBV11-2,TRBJ1-3,.,12,.,CASSLQRNTIYF,TGTGCCAGCAGCTTACAAAGAAACACCATATATTTT
TRBV3-1/TRBV3-2,TRBJ1-2,.,13,.,CASSRRANYGYTF,TGTGCCAGCAGCCGGAGAGCTAACTATGGCTACACCTTC
TRBV14,TRBJ2-7,.,15,.,CASSPRGAKAYEQYF,TGTGCCAGCAGCCCCAGAGGAGCTAAGGCTTACGAGCAGTACTTC
TRBV6-5,TRBJ1-1,TRBD1,14,.,CASTPQGGLGEAFF,TGTGCCAGCACCCCACAGGGGGGGCTCGGTGAAGCTTTCTTT
TRBV6-5,TRBJ2-7,TRBD1,15,.,CASSYSGTGTYEQYF,TGTGCCAGCAGTTACTCGGGGACAGGGACATACGAGCAGTACTTC
TRBV9,TRBJ1-6,TRBD1,15,.,CASSPEPGQNSPLHF,TGTGCCAGCAGCCCCGAGCCGGGACAGAATTCACCCCTCCACTTT
TRBV4-3,TRBJ1-1,TRBD1,14,.,CASSLSDRDTEAFF,TGCGCCAGCAGCCTTTCGGACAGGGACACTGAAGCTTTCTTT